The 10 T cell receptor beta chains listed next were all sequenced from one sample in a study of shared clonotypes between healthy human individuals (dated by TCRdb to the early 2020s). Library construction relied on the immunoSEQ multiplex PCR assay. TCRdb obtained this table from immuneACCESS and retained in-frame rearrangements with V and J assigned. These tables miss some clones; where compared with another copy, unresolved V genes account for less than half of the shortfall, and the remainder is unexplained. The sample profile shows 2 million to 2.5 million clones; approximately 94% of them were found once. The ten largest clones capture 0.13% of the sample. Sequenced input: naive CD4+ T cells sorted from blood. Sample cell subset or site, as interpreted from the label and publication: CD45RA+ positively selected. These receptors originate from a man in his late teens or twenties in good health.

CDR3 sequence reads: CASSPWRESYNEQFF. As DNA, the CDR3 is TGTGCCAGCAGCCCGTGGAGGGAGTCATACAATGAGCAGTTCTTC. J is TRBJ2-1 and V is TRBV7-8; a weak D match, TRBD2 (6 bases). The CDR3 length is 15 residues. The V gene lost 5 bases and the J gene lost 4 bases, with 15 bases spanning the gap. Germline V gene lookup returns CDR1 SGHVS and CDR2 FQNEAQ.

The gene calls are TRBV23-1 and TRBJ2-3; D possibly corresponds to TRBD1 (5 bases). TRBV23-1 is sorted into the ORF group, with uncertain function. V dropped 0 bases and J dropped 2 bases, with 9 bases sitting between them. The CDR3 is 15 residues long. The CDR3 DNA reads TGCGCCAGCAGTCAATCGGGGCAGCACACAGATACGCAGTATTTT. Amino acids: CASSQSGQHTDTQYF.

Remarks on this clone: Within the sample, other DNA sequences also encode this same CDR3. The chain joins TRBV5-1 to TRBJ1-1; possibly TRBD1 for D (5 bases). Deletions cut 3 bases from V and 4 bases from J, with 13 bases between. The length of the CDR3 is 14 residues. CDR1 and CDR2 (germline): SGHRS, YFSETQ. The CDR3 DNA sequence: TGCGCCAGCAGCTCCCAGGGATTGGGCACTGAAGCTTTCTTT. Amino acid sequence: CASSSQGLGTEAFF.

V and J are TRBV9 and TRBJ1-2; maybe TRBD1 (5 bases). The CDR3 contains 13 residues. V was clipped by 0 bases and J by 8 bases, with 11 bases between them. Germline V gives CDR1 SGDLS, CDR2 YYNGEE. In nucleotides, the CDR3 is TGTGCCAGCAGCGTAGACAGGTCAGACGGCTACACCTTC. Amino acid sequence: CASSVDRSDGYTF.

The chain joins TRBV5-5 to TRBJ1-5; 7 bases are a match to TRBD1. Trimming cost V 3 bases and J 9 bases; bases outside gene matches: 12. The CDR3 is 15 residues long. Germline CDR1 is SGHKS and CDR2 is YYEKEE (reference sequence). Here the CDR3 reads CASSSDLRGMSPQHF. The CDR3 DNA reads as TGTGCCAGCAGCTCCGACCTCAGGGGGATGTCGCCCCAGCATTTT.

This rearrangement joins TRBV6-6 to TRBJ2-1, with a tentative D call TRBD2 (5 bases). The V and J ends lost 2 bases and 10 bases respectively, with 12 bases between them. Germline V gene lookup returns CDR1 MNHNY and CDR2 SVGAGI (reference sequence). The CDR3 loop spans 13 amino acids. As DNA, the CDR3 is TGTGCCAGCAGTTACCAAGAGGGCTGGGAGCAGTTCTTC. Residues: CASSYQEGWEQFF.

DNA of the CDR3: TGTGCCAGCAGTGAAACCGTAGTGGCTAAAAACATTCAGTACTTC. It is translated as CASSETVVAKNIQYF. The chain employs TRBV25-1 and TRBJ2-4; D ambiguous. Germline V gene data show CDR1 as MGHDK and CDR2 as SYGVNS. The length of the CDR3 is 15 residues. Trimming pared 2 bases from V and 4 bases from J, leaving 12 bases between.

V and J are TRBV5-6 and TRBJ2-7; D is unresolved. The germline gives CDR1 SGHDT, CDR2 YYEEEE. The V end lost 4 bases, the J end lost 2 bases, and 10 bases lay between the germline ends. The length of the CDR3 is 13 residues. CDR3 sequence reads: CASSADNAYEQYF. CDR3 in DNA: TGTGCCAGCAGCGCCGACAACGCCTACGAGCAGTACTTC.

The J gene is TRBJ1-5, the V gene TRBV30, with TRBD1 as a possible D gene (5 bases). This CDR3 is built from 14 residues. Trimming shortened V by 1 base and J by 6 bases, and 13 bases separated the two germline ends. In germline, CDR1 is GTSNPN, CDR2 SVGIG (reference sequence). DNA of the CDR3: TGTGCCTGGAGTGCACAGGTGGGGATTCAGCCCCAGCATTTT. Encoded protein: CAWSAQVGIQPQHF.

This chain uses TRBV5-1 with TRBJ1-1; the D gene is possibly TRBD1 (6 bases). CDR3 length: 14 residues. Germline CDR1 reads SGHRS; CDR2 reads YFSETQ. V lost 4 bases, J lost 7 bases, and 17 bases lay in between. For the CDR3, the DNA is TGCGCCAGCAGCAAGGACAGCGGCCGGCGTGAAGCTTTCTTT. Residues: CASSKDSGRREAFF.